Listed below are T cell receptor beta chains from one sample, sequenced in a study of T cell responses to AZD1222 COVID-19 vaccine. The repertoire was sequenced with immunoSEQ multiplex PCR; TCRdb's copy has only in-frame clones and lacks some. Of roughly 80,000 clones detected, around 85% appear once; the ten largest clones hold 11%. The sequences come from peripheral blood, collected 28 days after the second AZD1222 dose. These receptor sequences come from an adult who received the AZD1222 COVID-19 vaccine. Both conserved end residues are part of each CDR3. Each record gives: D gene, J gene, V gene, clone size, CDR3 DNA, CDR3 protein. A D gene is named only where the DNA matches it firmly. Some rows mark clone size as missing; the rest say once, few, many or name a class of expanded clone.

TRBD1 | TRBJ2-5 | TRBV29-1 | - | TGCAGCGTCCAGACAGGGAATCAAGAGACCCAGTACTTC | CSVQTGNQETQYF
- | TRBJ2-4 | TRBV27 | - | TGTGCCATCCCTAATCTAGCCAAAAACATTCAGTACTTC | CAIPNLAKNIQYF
- | TRBJ1-5 | TRBV23-1 | - | TGCGCCAGCAGTCAATCGTTCAGGGGTAATCAGCCCCAGCATTTT | CASSQSFRGNQPQHF
- | TRBJ1-6 | TRBV4-3 | - | TGCGCCAGCAGCCAAGAAGGCAGCCTTAACGGTCCCCTCCACTTT | CASSQEGSLNGPLHF
TRBD1 | TRBJ1-5 | TRBV6-2/TRBV6-3 | - | TGTGCCAGCAGTGGACAGGGATCCCTGGCTCCCAATCAGCCCCAGCATTTT | CASSGQGSLAPNQPQHF
- | TRBJ1-2 | TRBV27 | - | TGTGCCAGCAGTAACTGGGACGGACAGGGCTACACCTTC | CASSNWDGQGYTF
- | TRBJ2-3 | TRBV28 | - | TGTGCCAGCAGTCGACAGGTTGGCACAGATACGCAGTATTTT | CASSRQVGTDTQYF
- | TRBJ1-1 | TRBV11-3 | once | TGTGCCAGCAGCTTGCGACAGGACACTGAAGCTTTCTTT | CASSLRQDTEAFF
- | TRBJ1-3 | TRBV6-5 | - | TGTGCCAGCAGCCGTGAGGAGTTCTCTGGAAACACCATATATTTT | CASSREEFSGNTIYF
- | TRBJ2-6 | TRBV19 | - | TGTGCCAGTAGTATGGGAGACAGCTCTGGGGCCAACGTCCTGACTTTC | CASSMGDSSGANVLTF
- | TRBJ1-2 | TRBV19 | - | TGTGCCAGCCTGGGGCAGAACTATGGCTACACCTTC | CASLGQNYGYTF
- | TRBJ1-6 | TRBV29-1 | - | TGCAGCGTTGACAACGGCCTACCCCAGGGGTTAAATTCACCCCTCCACTTT | CSVDNGLPQGLNSPLHF
- | TRBJ1-1 | TRBV9 | - | TGTGCCAGCAGCGTCGGACAGCTATTGAACACTGAAGCTTTCTTT | CASSVGQLLNTEAFF
- | TRBJ1-1 | TRBV12-3/TRBV12-4 | - | TGTGCCAGCAGGGGGAACACTGAAGCTTTCTTT | CASRGNTEAFF
- | TRBJ2-7 | TRBV28 | few | TGTGCCAGCAGTTTTCTGGGGTGGTCCTACGAGCAGTACTTC | CASSFLGWSYEQYF
- | TRBJ2-2 | TRBV9 | - | TGTGCCAGCAGCGTAACGGGGCTTCGGAACACCGGGGAGCTGTTTTTT | CASSVTGLRNTGELFF
- | TRBJ2-2 | TRBV5-1 | - | TGCGCCAGCAGCCGGGACCTATCGAACACCGGGGAGCTGTTTTTT | CASSRDLSNTGELFF
- | TRBJ2-1 | TRBV15 | - | TGTGCCACCAGCCTGGGGTACAATGAGCAGTTCTTC | CATSLGYNEQFF
- | TRBJ1-6 | TRBV9 | - | TGTGCCAGCAGCCGGACTGACGGTTCACCCCTCCACTTT | CASSRTDGSPLHF
- | TRBJ1-5 | TRBV3-1/TRBV3-2 | - | TGTGCCAGCAGTCCCTTTCAGGATAGCAATCAGCCCCAGCATTTT | CASSPFQDSNQPQHF
- | TRBJ2-7 | TRBV11-2 | - | TGTGCCAGCAGCCTTCCAAACGGGGAGCAGTACTTC | CASSLPNGEQYF
- | TRBJ1-3 | TRBV18 | - | TGTGCCAGCTCACCACCAGGGCGCTCTGGAAACACCATATATTTT | CASSPPGRSGNTIYF
TRBD2 | TRBJ2-7 | TRBV19 | - | TGTGCCAGCGCAGAGCGGGGGGGTGTAGACGAGCAGTACTTC | CASAERGGVDEQYF
TRBD1 | TRBJ1-6 | TRBV6-6 | - | TGTGCCAGCAGTCGAGATCCCCCCCGTGACAGGGGTTCACCCCTCCACTTT | CASSRDPPRDRGSPLHF
- | TRBJ2-5 | TRBV6-6 | once | TGTGCCAGCACCCGGTCCGGACAGCTATTAGGGGAGACCCAGTACTTC | CASTRSGQLLGETQYF